This T cell receptor (beta chain) was captured by sequencing in a study of beta chain features in type 1 diabetes. For the study at large: The patient and healthy donor groups were comparable for age, gender and cell yields.

Of note for this clone: Its antigen is unknown.

Expressed TCRB transcripts were sequenced because the entire RNA isolate underwent reverse transcription. Clones were sequenced by immunoSEQ multiplex PCR, and TCRdb holds only the in-frame ones, with some missing. Here the sample spans some 350,000 clones, 13% being singletons. Study outcomes and limitations: PCR may have favored shorter templates equally in patients and controls. The naive, central memory and Treg TCRB repertoires looked more alike in patients than they did in healthy donors. Moderately but significantly shorter TCRB CDR3s were found in Type 1 diabetes patients in all four CD4+ subsets.

V was pared by 3 bases and J by 5 bases, with 9 bases of the junction left unmatched. In germline, CDR1 is SGDLS, CDR2 YYNGEE. This CDR3 is built from 15 residues. The sequence was obtained from a young woman with type 1 diabetes. Material for sequencing was naive CD4+ T cells from blood. The chain carries TRBV9 and TRBJ2-5; 8 bases align to TRBD2. Written as DNA, the CDR3 is TGTGCCAGCAGCGACAGGGAGCGGGGGTGGGAGACCCAGTACTTC. Amino acid sequence: CASSDRERGWETQYF.